This TCR beta chain was observed in a study of blood T cells in healthy people across ages. This clonotype was seen a handful of times. The ends were cut back, 3 bases at V and 8 bases at J, with 17 bases in the middle. This CDR3 region has 14 residues. Germline V gives CDR1 DFQATT, CDR2 SNEGSKA (reference sequence). A J-beta primer mix and a sample-barcoded 5' primer were used in a second PCR of roughly 7 to 12 cycles. The authors tagged each cDNA molecule using a template-switch adaptor with 12 random nucleotides. No fewer than 3 million CDR3-containing paired-end reads came from each sample. MiXCR was run by TCRdb on the 5' RACE reads, yielding one entry per CDR3 protein. The table records roughly 800,000 distinct CDR3 sequences, roughly 50% of them present only once.

The sample taken for sequencing was blood. This chain uses TRBV20-1 with TRBJ2-1; unclear D gene. This TCR was recovered from a man older than 75 in good health. CDR3 coding DNA: TGCAGTGCTAGCTTTCCGATCCTTATTGATGAGCAGTTCTTC. This encodes CSASFPILIDEQFF.